The present T cell receptor (beta chain) was sequenced within a study of T cells in Graves' hyperthyroidism and ophthalmopathy. Diagnosing involved the use of clinical symptoms, serum thyroxine and TRAb, thyroid ultrasound and orbital computed tomography. Amplification of TCR beta CDR3 regions was performed using RNA transcripts as template. The TCR CDR3 was amplified in a first-round RT-PCR using the HTBI primer set. TCRdb reprocessed the multiplex PCR reads via MiXCR and lists one record per CDR3 protein. The table lists around 97,000 distinct CDR3 sequences, about 45% of them singletons, with 26% in the top ten. Study findings and constraints: A model of 13 V-J pairs discriminated ophthalmopathy from stable hyperthyroidism.

This clonotype has ten or more counts. Its antigen is unidentified. This sequence was found in a man between 40 and 49 years old with Graves' hyperthyroidism. Sequenced sample: blood.

The CDR3 is CASRLLAGDTGELFF. In DNA, the CDR3 is TGTGCCAGCAGATTACTAGCGGGAGACACCGGGGAGCTGTTTTTT. The J gene is TRBJ2-2, the V gene TRBV2; TRBD2 matches at 11 bases. The germline gives CDR1 SNHLY, CDR2 FYNNEI. Trimming cost V 6 bases and J 3 bases; bases outside gene matches: 3. The CDR3 is 15 residues long.